This TCR beta chain was captured in a study of CD8+ T cells in alopecia areata. Study summary: Tofacitinib treatment spanned 6 to 18 months, with 6 months off drug afterward.

Treatment given: oral pan-JAK inhibitor, 5-10 mg twice daily. Germline V gene lookup returns CDR1 MNHEY and CDR2 SMNVEV (reference sequence). This CDR3 is 16 amino acids long. The V and J ends lost 2 bases and 7 bases, in that order; junction bases with no gene match: 10. The authors extracted RNA and reverse transcribed it into cDNA as the sequencing template. Clones were sequenced by immunoSEQ multiplex PCR, and TCRdb holds only the in-frame ones, with some missing. Of approximately 140,000 clones listed, around 83% were seen once; the top ten hold less than 15%. The material sequenced was CD8+ T cells sorted from blood, taken at week 4, from a patient treated with tofacitinib. The V call is TRBV27, the J call TRBJ1-4; TRBD1 aligns across 7 bases. The clonotype was recovered from a human donor with alopecia areata. CDR3 bases: TGTGCCAGCAGTTTACCCGAAGGGACAGTTCGTGAAAAACTGTTTTTT. It specifies CASSLPEGTVREKLFF.